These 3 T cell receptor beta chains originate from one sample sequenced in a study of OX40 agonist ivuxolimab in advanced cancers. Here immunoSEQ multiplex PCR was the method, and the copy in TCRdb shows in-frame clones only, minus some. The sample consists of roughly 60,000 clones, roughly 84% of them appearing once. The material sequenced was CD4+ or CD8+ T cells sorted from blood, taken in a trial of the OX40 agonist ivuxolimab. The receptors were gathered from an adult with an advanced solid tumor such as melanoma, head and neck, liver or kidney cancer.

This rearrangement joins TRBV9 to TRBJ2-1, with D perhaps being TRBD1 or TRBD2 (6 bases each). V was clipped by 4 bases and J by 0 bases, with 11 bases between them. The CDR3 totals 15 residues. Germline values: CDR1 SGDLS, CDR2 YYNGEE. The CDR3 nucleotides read TGTGCCAGCAGCTCGAGGGGGGACTCCTACAATGAGCAGTTCTTC. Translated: CASSSRGDSYNEQFF.

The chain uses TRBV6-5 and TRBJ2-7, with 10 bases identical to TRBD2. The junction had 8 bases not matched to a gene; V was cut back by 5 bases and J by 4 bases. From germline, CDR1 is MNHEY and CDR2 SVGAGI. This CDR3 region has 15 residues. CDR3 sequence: CASSASASGSYEQYF. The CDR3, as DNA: TGTGCCAGCAGTGCCTCGGCTAGCGGGAGTTACGAGCAGTACTTC.

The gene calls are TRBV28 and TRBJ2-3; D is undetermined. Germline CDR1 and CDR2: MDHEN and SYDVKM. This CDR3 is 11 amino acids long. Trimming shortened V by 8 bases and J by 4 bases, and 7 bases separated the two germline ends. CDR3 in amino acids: CASGASDTQYF. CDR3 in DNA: TGTGCCAGCGGCGCTTCAGATACGCAGTATTTT.